The 31 T cell receptor beta chains below come from one sample, sequenced in a study of cytomegalovirus exposure and HLA in healthy donors. Assay: immunoSEQ multiplex PCR; the TCRdb copy retains only in-frame clones and omits some. The sample holds 250,000 to 300,000 clones; around 90% are singletons and the top ten take approximately 0.34%. Sequenced material: PBMCs. These receptors were obtained from a young woman in good health and CMV-seronegative.

The V and J genes are TRBV29-1 and TRBJ1-1, with D perhaps TRBD1 (6 bases). Germline V gene data show CDR1 as SQVTM and CDR2 as ANQGSEA. This CDR3 is built from 13 residues. V lost 2 bases to trimming and J lost 8 bases, with 15 bases between them. Here the CDR3 reads CSVENFRDKEAFF. CDR3 bases: TGCAGCGTTGAAAATTTTAGGGACAAGGAAGCTTTCTTT.

The V call is TRBV6-5, the J call TRBJ1-3; D is uncertain. Trimming shortened V by 4 bases and J by 7 bases, and 11 bases separated the two germline ends. Germline CDR1 reads MNHEY; CDR2 reads SVGAGI. This CDR3 comprises 13 residues. This CDR3 is CASSFAGGNTIYF. In DNA, the CDR3 is TGTGCCAGCAGTTTCGCGGGAGGGAACACCATATATTTT.

The chain joins TRBV27 to TRBJ2-6; 12 bases agree with TRBD2. CDR3 length equals 19 residues. CDR1 is MNHEY, CDR2 SMNVEV, per germline (reference sequence). The V segment lost 0 bases and the J segment 0 bases; nucleotides outside the gene matches: 3. CDR3 sequence reads: CASSLSALAGGSGANVLTF. In nucleotides, the CDR3 is TGTGCCAGCAGTTTATCGGCACTAGCGGGGGGCTCTGGGGCCAACGTCCTGACTTTC. The whole variable domain, remainder taken from reference TRBV27 and TRBJ2-6, is EAQVTQNPRYLITVTGKKLTVTCSQNMNHEYMSWYRQDPGLGLRQIYYSMNVEVTDKGDVPEGYKVSRKEKRNFPLILESPSPNQTSLYFCASSLSALAGGSGANVLTFGAGSRLTVL.

This rearrangement joins TRBV10-1 to TRBJ2-1; weak D call: TRBD1 (6 bases). The CDR3 sequence is 15 residues long. Between the trimmed V and J ends, which lost 4 bases and 5 bases, there was a span of 15 bases. CDR1 is WNHNN, CDR2 SYGVQD, per germline (reference sequence). CDR3 coding DNA: TGCGCCAGCAGTGTAAATGGACAGAGCCACAATGAGCAGTTCTTC. Protein sequence: CASSVNGQSHNEQFF.

This chain joins TRBV7-8 and TRBJ2-7; 10 nucleotides line up with TRBD1. Looked up from germline, CDR1 is SGHVS and CDR2 is FQNEAQ. The CDR3 covers 18 residues. Losses at the gene ends were 5 bases for V and 5 bases for J; bases not matched to a gene: 18. Written as DNA, the CDR3 is TGTGCCAGCAGCCCGGAACTGATGGGGACAGGGGAGGTCGACGAGCAGTACGTC. As protein: CASSPELMGTGEVDEQYV.

J is TRBJ1-6 and V is TRBV5-1; maybe TRBD1 (6 bases). The CDR3 is made up of 15 amino acids. The germline V and J ends were trimmed by 4 bases and 7 bases, with 15 bases remaining between them. CDR1 and CDR2 from the germline V gene are SGHRS and YFSETQ. CDR3 sequence reads: CASSPRGGSNSPLHF. The CDR3 region has the DNA TGCGCCAGCAGCCCGAGGGGGGGCAGCAATTCACCCCTCCACTTT.

V usage is TRBV9 and J usage is TRBJ2-3; D is uncertain. Trimming shortened V by 5 bases and J by 2 bases, and 24 bases separated the two germline ends. The V gene's germline CDR1 is SGDLS and CDR2 YYNGEE. This CDR3 is built from 18 residues. This chain's CDR3 is CASSGHEASPTFTDTQYF. DNA of the CDR3: TGTGCCAGCAGTGGCCATGAGGCCTCACCTACCTTCACAGATACGCAGTATTTT. Full variable domain (missing parts from reference TRBV9 and TRBJ2-3): DSGVTQTPKHLITATGQRVTLRCSPRSGDLSVYWYQQSLDQGLQFLIQYYNGEERAKGNILERFSAQQFPDLHSELNLSSLELGDSALYFCASSGHEASPTFTDTQYFGPGTRLTVL.

The gene calls are TRBV19 and TRBJ1-1; perhaps TRBD1 as D (5 bases). The CDR3 covers 14 residues. Looked up from germline, CDR1 is LNHDA and CDR2 is SQIVND (reference sequence). V was shortened by 2 bases and J by 5 bases, with 12 bases between the two germline ends. CDR3 protein: CASSIRDGGTEAFF. The DNA of the CDR3 is TGTGCCAGTAGTATACGGGACGGAGGGACTGAAGCTTTCTTT.

The rearrangement links TRBV11-2 to TRBJ1-6; D not certain. CDR3 length: 18 residues. Trimming took off 2 bases at V and 3 bases at J, with 17 bases between the two ends. The germline gives CDR1 SGHAT, CDR2 FQNNGV. The CDR3 loop reads CASSLTARILGYNSPLHF. In DNA form, the CDR3 reads TGTGCCAGCAGCTTAACGGCGCGGATCCTAGGCTATAATTCACCCCTCCACTTT.

This clone was detected only a few times. This rearrangement joins TRBV27 to TRBJ2-7; TRBD1 might be the D (5 bases). The germline V gene encodes CDR1 MNHEY and CDR2 SMNVEV (reference sequence). The V end was cut by 6 bases, the J end by 0 bases, with 9 bases between. CDR3 length: 13 residues. Here the CDR3 DNA reads TGTGCCAGCAGGACAGAGAGCTCCTACGAGCAGTACTTC. Its protein product is CASRTESSYEQYF.

The chain recombines TRBV27 with TRBJ2-3; D perhaps matches TRBD1 (6 bases). The CDR3 sequence is 14 residues long. Germline lookup yields CDR1 MNHEY and CDR2 SMNVEV (reference sequence). Trimming removed 3 bases at V and 0 bases at J, with 7 bases between. The CDR3 DNA reads TGTGCCAGCAGTTTGGACAGTAGCACAGATACGCAGTATTTT. Protein: CASSLDSSTDTQYF.

This chain links TRBV9 with TRBJ2-2; 8 bases match TRBD1. Germline assignment: CDR1 SGDLS and CDR2 YYNGEE. There are 14 residues in the CDR3. The junction had 2 bases not matched to a gene; V was cut back by 3 bases and J by 4 bases. CDR3 loop: CASSGTGTTGELFF. DNA for the CDR3: TGTGCCAGCAGCGGGACAGGGACCACCGGGGAGCTGTTTTTT.

The chain uses TRBV13 and TRBJ1-6, with TRBD1 matching over 11 bases. The length of the CDR3 is 16 residues. Germline V gives CDR1 PRHDT, CDR2 FYEKMQ (reference sequence). Trimming took 0 bases from V and 8 from J; bases not matched to a gene: 3. Here the CDR3 DNA reads TGTGCCAGCAGCTTAGGCCGGACAGGGGGCTATTCACCCCTCCACTTT. Translating it yields CASSLGRTGGYSPLHF.

The chain uses TRBV15 and TRBJ2-1; TRBD2 matches at 8 bases. CDR1 LNHNV and CDR2 YYDKDF come from the germline V gene (reference sequence). The J segment lost 4 bases and the V segment lost 0 bases, leaving 5 bases of the junction unmatched. This CDR3 is built from 16 residues. The CDR3 sequence: CATSRDPAGGYNEQFF. The CDR3 DNA is TGTGCCACCAGCAGAGATCCGGCGGGGGGTTACAATGAGCAGTTCTTC.

V usage is TRBV5-4 and J usage is TRBJ2-4; 8 bases map to TRBD1. V was pared by 3 bases and J by 9 bases, with 8 bases of the junction left unmatched. The CDR3 is made up of 14 amino acids. Germline V lookup: CDR1 SGHNT, CDR2 YYREEE (reference sequence). For the CDR3, the DNA is TGTGCCAGCAGCTCGGGACAGGCCGACGGCATTCAGTACTTC. Amino acids: CASSSGQADGIQYF.

The V call is TRBV10-2, the J call TRBJ2-5, with 15 bases aligning to TRBD2. Germline CDR1 is WSHSY and CDR2 is SAAADI. This CDR3 contains 18 residues. V lost 0 bases to trimming and J lost 4 bases; unmatched junction nucleotides: 6. The DNA of the CDR3 is TGCGCCAGCAGTGAGTCGGAAGTGGGACTAGCGGGGGGAGAGACCCAGTACTTC. It encodes CASSESEVGLAGGETQYF.

The V and J genes are TRBV5-1 and TRBJ2-7; TRBD2 agrees at 10 bases. Looked up from germline, CDR1 is SGHRS and CDR2 is YFSETQ. The CDR3 has 15 amino acids. Trimming took 3 bases from V and 3 from J; bases not matched to a gene: 6. DNA for the CDR3: TGCGCCAGCAGCTATACTAGCGGGGAGTACTACGAGCAGTACTTC. Encoded protein: CASSYTSGEYYEQYF.

The CDR3 sequence: CASSNLPDRDVVAFF. For the CDR3, the DNA is TGTGCCAGCAGCAATTTACCTGACAGGGACGTGGTAGCTTTCTTT. This chain joins TRBV7-8 and TRBJ1-1, with 7 bases fitting TRBD1. V lost 5 bases to trimming and J lost 10 bases; unmatched junction nucleotides: 16. Per germline, CDR1 SGHVS and CDR2 FQNEAQ. CDR3 length: 15 residues.

This rearrangement joins TRBV7-9 to TRBJ1-4; TRBD1 might be the D (5 bases). The V end was cut by 4 bases, the J end by 6 bases, with 9 bases between. The CDR3 runs to 13 residues. Germline CDR1 is SEHNR and CDR2 is FQNEAQ (reference sequence). CDR3: CASSYQGYEKLFF. The DNA for the CDR3 is TGTGCCAGCAGCTACCAGGGTTATGAAAAACTGTTTTTT. Combining the CDR3 with reference TRBV7-9 and TRBJ1-4 gives the whole variable domain DTGVSQNPRHKITKRGQNVTFRCDPISEHNRLYWYRQTLGQGPEFLTYFQNEAQLEKSRLLSDRFSAERPKGSFSTLEIQRTEQGDSAMYLCASSYQGYEKLFFGSGTQLSVL.

The chain combines TRBV6-6 with TRBJ2-5, with a weak D call TRBD2 (5 bases). The CDR3 totals 11 residues. V lost 6 bases and J 5 bases, leaving 7 bases between the germline ends. The germline V gene has CDR1 MNHNY and CDR2 SVGAGI (reference sequence). CDR3: CASSERETQYF. The CDR3 nucleotides are TGTGCCAGCAGCGAGCGGGAGACCCAGTACTTC.

The rearrangement links TRBV12-5 to TRBJ2-7; D uncertain. V was pared by 6 bases and J by 3 bases, with 18 bases between. This CDR3 is built from 15 residues. Looked up from germline, CDR1 is LGHNT and CDR2 is FRNRAP. In nucleotides, the CDR3 is TGTGCTAGTGGCCCCACTCACCCGGTTGGCTACGAGCAGTACTTC. Translating it yields CASGPTHPVGYEQYF.

This clone came up once. The chain uses TRBV15 and TRBJ1-1; D unclear. Germline V gives CDR1 LNHNV, CDR2 YYDKDF (reference sequence). This CDR3 is built from 14 residues. V lost 1 base to trimming and J lost 5 bases, with 11 bases between them. The CDR3 region is CATSRVPSGTEAFF. The CDR3 DNA follows: TGTGCCACCAGCAGAGTGCCGTCGGGAACTGAAGCTTTCTTT.

The rearrangement uses TRBV27 and TRBJ1-1; TRBD1 is a possible D gene (5 bases). The CDR3 sequence is 14 residues long. CDR1 MNHEY and CDR2 SMNVEV come from the germline V gene (reference sequence). The V end was cut by 2 bases, the J end by 5 bases, with 12 bases between. The CDR3 reads CASSLKGAGTEAFF. CDR3 nucleotide sequence: TGTGCCAGCAGTTTAAAAGGGGCGGGAACTGAAGCTTTCTTT.

The V and J genes are TRBV9 and TRBJ2-1, with 8 positions matching TRBD1. Losses at the gene ends were 5 bases for V and 4 bases for J; bases not matched to a gene: 2. CDR1 is SGDLS and CDR2 is YYNGEE in the germline V gene. This CDR3 is built from 13 residues. CDR3 sequence reads: CASSRTGYNEQFF. The DNA of the CDR3 is TGTGCCAGCAGTCGGACAGGGTACAATGAGCAGTTCTTC.

The chain couples TRBV2 to TRBJ1-1; D uncertain. Germline assignment: CDR1 SNHLY and CDR2 FYNNEI. The CDR3 runs to 14 residues. Between the trimmed V and J ends, which lost 5 bases and 5 bases, there was a span of 15 bases. As DNA, the CDR3 is TGTGCCAGCAGTCCTGAGGGTGTCGGGACTGAAGCTTTCTTT. Translation: CASSPEGVGTEAFF. Using reference TRBV2 and TRBJ1-1 for the parts outside the CDR3, the full variable domain is EPEVTQTPSHQVTQMGQEVILRCVPISNHLYFYWYRQILGQKVEFLVSFYNNEISEKSEIFDDQFSVERPDGSNFTLKIRSTKLEDSAMYFCASSPEGVGTEAFFGQGTRLTVV.

V gene TRBV6-1 combines with J gene TRBJ2-7; D is uncertain. V was clipped by 8 bases and J by 7 bases, with 18 bases between them. The CDR3 extends over 13 amino acids. From germline, CDR1 is MNHNS and CDR2 SASEGT. The CDR3, as DNA: TGTGCCAGCGGCGGCAGTGTCTTTTGGGAGCAGTACTTC. It yields the protein CASGGSVFWEQYF.

The CDR3 nucleotides are TGCGCCAGCAGCCAAGATCCAGCGGGGGCTAGCACAGATACGCAGTATTTT. Translation: CASSQDPAGASTDTQYF. This chain uses TRBV4-3 with TRBJ2-3; 8 bases align to TRBD2. V lost 0 bases, J lost 0 bases, and 5 bases stayed unmatched. Germline values: CDR1 LGHNA, CDR2 YSLEER. The CDR3 consists of 17 residues.

This sequence joins TRBV7-9 and TRBJ2-6; 10 bases align to TRBD1. V was pared by 3 bases and J by 1 base, with 9 bases of the junction left unmatched. The germline CDR1 and CDR2 sequences are SEHNR and FQNEAQ (reference sequence). This CDR3 comprises 19 residues. CDR3 bases: TGTGCCAGCAGCTTCCCCGGACAGGGGGGTTCTTCTGGGGCCAACGTCCTGACTTTC. Translated: CASSFPGQGGSSGANVLTF.

The chain links TRBV6-1 to TRBJ2-2, with D perhaps TRBD2 (5 bases). Germline V gene lookup returns CDR1 MNHNS and CDR2 SASEGT. The CDR3 is 13 amino acids. With 3 bases removed from V and 7 bases from J, the gap between germline ends came to 9 bases. CDR3 nucleotide sequence: TGTGCCAGCAGTGACATTCGGGGCGGGGAGCTGTTTTTT. Its protein is CASSDIRGGELFF.

The chain couples TRBV5-5 to TRBJ2-1, with 11 bases that match TRBD1. V trimming: 2 bases; J trimming: 8 bases; junction bases outside the gene matches: 6. The germline gives CDR1 SGHKS, CDR2 YYEKEE (reference sequence). This CDR3 is built from 15 residues. CDR3: CASSFRDRGFHEQFF. As DNA, the CDR3 is TGTGCCAGCAGCTTCCGGGACAGGGGGTTCCATGAGCAGTTCTTC.

The V gene is TRBV7-9, the J gene TRBJ2-2; TRBD1 matches at 8 bases. Germline V gene lookup returns CDR1 SEHNR and CDR2 FQNEAQ (reference sequence). This CDR3 contains 16 residues. The ends lost 5 bases at V and 5 bases at J; junction bases unmatched: 10. CDR3 in DNA: TGTGCCAGCAGCCCGAGGACAGGGCAGTTGACCGGGGAGCTGTTTTTT. Protein product: CASSPRTGQLTGELFF.